Each of the 27 T cell receptor beta chains below was sequenced from the same sample in a study of somatic mutations in cytotoxic T cells in rheumatoid arthritis. This table comes from immunoSEQ multiplex PCR, and its TCRdb copy is limited to in-frame clones, with some not included. The sample includes roughly 25,000 clones, roughly four fifths of them seen just once. Sample: CD8+ T cells sorted from blood. Receptor source: a young woman in good health.

The J gene is TRBJ1-2, the V gene TRBV4-1, with D perhaps TRBD1 (5 bases). Trimming cost V 1 base and J 8 bases, with 11 bases left between them. Germline CDR1 is MGHRA and CDR2 is YSYEKL. The CDR3 contains 13 residues. CDR3 residues: CASSQARWDGYTF. CDR3 nucleotide sequence: TGCGCCAGCAGCCAAGCTAGGTGGGACGGCTACACCTTC.

This clone has a single count. The chain is built from TRBV29-1 and TRBJ2-3; D call uncertain. The ends were cut back, 8 bases at V and 12 bases at J, with 12 bases in the middle. There are 9 residues in the CDR3. Germline-derived CDR1 and CDR2 are SQVTM and ANQGSEA. CDR3 DNA sequence: TGCAGCTCTAGACCGAAACAGTATTTT. Protein product: CSSRPKQYF.

In DNA, the CDR3 is TGTGCCAGCAATCAGGGGGCTCAGATTCCTACCTACACCTTC. This encodes CASNQGAQIPTYTF. This chain joins TRBV2 and TRBJ1-2; the match to TRBD1 covers 8 bases. The germline gives CDR1 SNHLY, CDR2 FYNNEI. The junction had 14 bases not matched to a gene; V was cut back by 7 bases and J by 10 bases. This CDR3 has 14 residues.

This rearrangement joins TRBV7-9 to TRBJ2-7; D call uncertain. Trimming removed 5 bases from V and 1 base from J, with 12 bases in between. The CDR3 loop spans 14 amino acids. Germline V CDR1 and CDR2: SEHNR, FQNEAQ (reference sequence). Written as DNA, the CDR3 is TGTGCCAGCAGCCCCGTACTCTCGTCCTACGAGCAGTACGTC. It specifies CASSPVLSSYEQYV.

The chain is built from TRBV25-1 and TRBJ2-5; D is perhaps TRBD2 (7 bases). Germline CDR1 reads MGHDK; CDR2 reads SYGVNS. This CDR3 region has 14 residues. The V end lost 4 bases, the J end lost 7 bases, and 16 bases lay between the germline ends. CDR3 coding DNA: TGTGCCAGCAGTGGGGGGGGCGGGAGTGTGACCCAGTACTTC. Protein product: CASSGGGGSVTQYF. Drawing the rest from reference TRBV25-1 and TRBJ2-5, the complete variable domain is EADIYQTPRYLVIGTGKKITLECSQTMGHDKMYWYQQDPGMELHLIHYSYGVNSTEKGDLSSESTVSRIRTEHFPLTLESARPSHTSQYLCASSGGGGSVTQYFGPGTRLLVL.

V usage is TRBV15 and J usage is TRBJ2-7, with D perhaps matching TRBD2 (6 bases). There are 17 residues in the CDR3. Trimming pared 0 bases from V and 5 bases from J, leaving 20 bases between. CDR1 is LNHNV, CDR2 YYDKDF, per germline (reference sequence). CDR3 sequence reads: CATSRDMPLGGAHEQYV. The CDR3 DNA reads TGTGCCACCAGCAGAGATATGCCCCTCGGAGGGGCTCACGAGCAGTACGTC.

DNA of the CDR3: TGTGCCAGCAGTTTGGTAGAAAGTATTTCTAACTATGGCTACACCTTC. Residues: CASSLVESISNYGYTF. The genes are TRBV28 and TRBJ1-2, with D unclear. The germline gives CDR1 MDHEN, CDR2 SYDVKM. The CDR3 has 16 residues. Between the trimmed V and J ends, which lost 3 bases and 0 bases, there was a span of 14 bases.

The CDR3 loop reads CASRGQHYGYTF. CDR3 in DNA: TGTGCCAGCAGGGGACAGCACTATGGCTACACCTTC. The V gene is TRBV21-1, the J gene TRBJ1-2; the table's D call, TRBD1, was not checked against the DNA. TRBV21-1 is an annotated pseudogene. This CDR3 is built from 12 residues.

This clone was seen a few times. The V call is TRBV28, the J call TRBJ1-3; weak D call: TRBD1 (5 bases). This CDR3 is 15 amino acids long. Looked up from germline, CDR1 is MDHEN and CDR2 is SYDVKM. Between the trimmed V and J ends, which lost 3 bases and 0 bases, there was a span of 9 bases. Here the CDR3 DNA reads TGTGCCAGCAGTTTGCCAGGGACCTCTGGAAACACCATATATTTT. The encoded protein is CASSLPGTSGNTIYF.

This clone was seen a single time. The V and J genes are TRBV5-8 and TRBJ1-2; D may be TRBD1 (5 bases). Looked up from germline, CDR1 is SGHTS and CDR2 is YDEGEE. The CDR3 is 13 residues long. Deletions cut 4 bases from V and 8 bases from J, with 15 bases between. Here the CDR3 DNA reads TGTGCCAGCAGCGGATCCAAGGGGCTCGGCTACACCTTC. Its protein product is CASSGSKGLGYTF.

The chain joins TRBV6-5 to TRBJ2-1; tentative D call: TRBD2 (5 bases). Trimming pared 5 bases from V and 9 bases from J, leaving 11 bases between. Germline V gene sequence: CDR1 MNHEY, CDR2 SVGAGI. The CDR3 is 12 amino acids. Here the CDR3 reads CASSPSAGEQFF. CDR3 coding DNA: TGTGCCAGCAGTCCCTCCGCGGGTGAGCAGTTCTTC.

The count of this clone is one. V and J are TRBV6-5 and TRBJ2-7; D remains unclear. The CDR3 is made up of 12 amino acids. The germline V gene has CDR1 MNHEY and CDR2 SVGAGI. The V and J ends lost 5 bases and 4 bases respectively, with 9 bases between them. The CDR3: CASSDPGYEQYF. The CDR3 DNA reads TGTGCCAGCAGTGATCCTGGGTACGAGCAGTACTTC.

The rearrangement uses TRBV20-1 and TRBJ2-7, with D possibly being TRBD1 (6 bases). V lost 5 bases and J 3 bases, leaving 8 bases between the germline ends. Germline values: CDR1 DFQATT, CDR2 SNEGSKA (reference sequence). The CDR3 is 11 residues long. Here the CDR3 DNA reads TGCAGTGCTGCGGACAGCTACGAGCAGTACTTC. Translating it yields CSAADSYEQYF.

This clone came up once. The rearrangement uses TRBV7-9 and TRBJ1-2; 7 bases are shared with TRBD1. CDR1 SEHNR and CDR2 FQNEAQ come from the germline V gene (reference sequence). V dropped 5 bases and J dropped 4; count of bases not matched to a gene: 13. This CDR3 has 16 amino acids. This chain's CDR3 is CASSVDRQGRFYGYTF. The CDR3, as DNA: TGTGCCAGCAGCGTTGATCGACAGGGCCGCTTCTATGGCTACACCTTC.

The gene calls are TRBV6-1 and TRBJ1-1, with a weak D call TRBD1 (5 bases). V was pared by 10 bases and J by 4 bases, with 16 bases between. In germline, CDR1 is MNHNS, CDR2 SASEGT. The CDR3 loop spans 13 amino acids. The CDR3 DNA sequence: TGTGCCACTACCCCGGGACGAATCACTGAAGCTTTCTTT. Protein: CATTPGRITEAFF.

This clone has just one count. The chain employs TRBV15 and TRBJ2-2; D not resolved. Germline-derived CDR1 and CDR2 are LNHNV and YYDKDF (reference sequence). The V end was cut by 6 bases, the J end by 6 bases, with 17 bases between. CDR3 length: 15 residues. CDR3: CATRSGVGQAGELFF. CDR3 sequence (DNA): TGTGCCACCAGATCGGGTGTTGGCCAGGCCGGGGAGCTGTTTTTT. The complete variable domain, with remaining parts taken from reference TRBV15 and TRBJ2-2, reads DAMVIQNPRYQVTQFGKPVTLSCSQTLNHNVMYWYQQKSSQAPKLLFHYYDKDFNNEADTPDNFQSRRPNTSFCFLDIRSPGLGDTAMYLCATRSGVGQAGELFFGEGSRLTVL.

This chain joins TRBV7-8 and TRBJ2-7; D ambiguous. The germline V gene has CDR1 SGHVS and CDR2 FQNEAQ. This CDR3 comprises 13 residues. Between the trimmed V and J ends, which lost 6 bases and 2 bases, there was a span of 11 bases. The CDR3 reads CASRAEFTYEQYF. In DNA form, the CDR3 reads TGTGCCAGCAGAGCAGAGTTTACCTACGAGCAGTACTTC.

The V and J genes are TRBV30 and TRBJ2-7; D is unclear. This CDR3 contains 13 residues. The ends were cut back, 4 bases at V and 5 bases at J, with 15 bases in the middle. Germline-derived CDR1 and CDR2 are GTSNPN and SVGIG (reference sequence). CDR3 in DNA: TGTGCCTGGAATCTTGGCAGTAGTCACGAGCAGTACTTC. Protein product: CAWNLGSSHEQYF.

The chain has TRBV9 and TRBJ1-6; 7 bases match TRBD1. The germline CDR1 and CDR2 sequences are SGDLS and YYNGEE. This CDR3 region has 15 residues. V was clipped by 2 bases and J by 8 bases; unmatched bases: 7. CDR3 residues: CASSVNRGHDSPLHF. In nucleotides, the CDR3 is TGTGCCAGCAGCGTGAACAGGGGTCACGATTCACCCCTCCACTTT.

This clone was found a few times. The rearrangement links TRBV15 to TRBJ2-3; the D is unclear. The V end was cut by 8 bases, the J end by 0 bases, with 6 bases between. The V gene's germline CDR1 is LNHNV and CDR2 YYDKDF (reference sequence). The CDR3 totals 12 residues. Here the CDR3 reads CATGDSTDTQYF. The DNA of the CDR3 is TGTGCCACCGGGGATAGCACAGATACGCAGTATTTT.

The V call is TRBV9, the J call TRBJ1-6; perhaps TRBD1 as D (5 bases). The V end lost 4 bases, the J end lost 2 bases, and 10 bases lay between the germline ends. The CDR3 runs 15 residues. Germline V gene lookup returns CDR1 SGDLS and CDR2 YYNGEE. This CDR3 reads CASSLGGAYNSPLHF. The DNA for the CDR3 is TGTGCCAGCAGCCTGGGGGGGGCCTATAATTCACCCCTCCACTTT.

V and J are TRBV28 and TRBJ2-7, with 10 positions matching TRBD1. Per the germline V gene, CDR1 is MDHEN and CDR2 is SYDVKM. This CDR3 is built from 14 residues. With V trimmed by 7 bases and J by 2 bases, 5 bases remained unmatched. The CDR3 bases are TGTGCCAGCACCCTGACAGGGGGCCCCTACGAGCAGTACTTC. This translates into CASTLTGGPYEQYF.

The chain has TRBV11-2 and TRBJ2-1, with 10 bases matching TRBD2. Germline lookup yields CDR1 SGHAT and CDR2 FQNNGV. The CDR3 contains 17 residues. V lost 5 bases, J lost 7 bases, and 14 bases stayed unmatched. The chain's CDR3 is CASSVSGTSVLGNEQFF. The CDR3 DNA follows: TGTGCCAGCAGCGTCTCCGGGACTAGCGTTCTTGGAAATGAGCAGTTCTTC.

The chain is built from TRBV2 and TRBJ1-1; D gene unclear. V dropped 2 bases and J dropped 3 bases, with 10 bases sitting between them. The CDR3 length is 14 residues. The germline V gene encodes CDR1 SNHLY and CDR2 FYNNEI. Here the CDR3 reads CASSESAVYTEAFF. The DNA of the CDR3 is TGTGCCAGCAGTGAATCCGCAGTATACACTGAAGCTTTCTTT. Variable domain in full (rest from reference TRBV2 and TRBJ1-1): EPEVTQTPSHQVTQMGQEVILRCVPISNHLYFYWYRQILGQKVEFLVSFYNNEISEKSEIFDDQFSVERPDGSNFTLKIRSTKLEDSAMYFCASSESAVYTEAFFGQGTRLTVV.

This clone was observed a handful of times. This chain links TRBV19 with TRBJ2-1; D is unclear. The V end was cut by 3 bases, the J end by 5 bases, with 5 bases between. This CDR3 region has 12 residues. CDR1 is LNHDA, CDR2 SQIVND, per germline (reference sequence). CDR3 sequence reads: CASSIGNNEQFF. CDR3 DNA: TGTGCCAGTAGTATTGGGAACAATGAGCAGTTCTTC.

This chain connects TRBV27 to TRBJ2-1; 13 bases line up with TRBD2. Unmatched junction bases numbered 7, after V lost 5 bases and J lost 9 bases. The V gene's germline CDR1 is MNHEY and CDR2 SMNVEV (reference sequence). The CDR3 runs 15 residues. CDR3 sequence reads: CASSRPGTSGIEQFF. CDR3 nucleotide sequence: TGTGCCAGCAGTCGTCCGGGGACTAGCGGGATTGAGCAGTTCTTC.

CDR3 loop: CASSTWTGPPEQYF. CDR3 sequence (DNA): TGTGCCAGCAGCACATGGACAGGTCCTCCCGAGCAGTACTTC. This chain uses TRBV11-2 with TRBJ2-7; 7 bases map to TRBD1. The CDR3 totals 14 residues. Trimming cost V 5 bases and J 6 bases; bases outside gene matches: 10. Germline-derived CDR1 and CDR2 are SGHAT and FQNNGV.